This note documents a single T cell receptor (beta chain) sequence. Its antigen is unidentified. This sample is part of a study of blood T cells in healthy people across ages. Study at large: Template switching captured about one barcoded beta molecule per two T cells.

The V gene's germline CDR1 is SEHNR and CDR2 FQNEAQ (reference sequence). Trimming took off 5 bases at V and 7 bases at J, with 21 bases between the two ends. The CDR3 extends over 15 amino acids. Healthy individuals of Caucasian origin from Russia, aged about 6 to 95, served as donors. Per-sample yields of isolated PBMCs were at least 7 million. General study findings and limits: Among long-lived donors, naive CD4+ cells were more numerous and diversity higher than in aged donors.

Combining a sample-barcoded 5' primer with a J-beta primer mix, a second PCR ran for roughly 7 to 12 cycles. A single record per CDR3 protein comes from TCRdb applying MiXCR to the 5' RACE reads. The table includes about 970,000 distinct CDR3 sequences, about 53% detected once. The clonotype originates from a woman in her fifties or sixties in good health. This chain joins TRBV7-9 and TRBJ2-7; D unresolved. The sequenced sample consisted of blood. CDR3 amino acids: CASSRTQTGNNEQYF. Written as DNA, the CDR3 is TGTGCCAGCAGCCGCACCCAGACTGGAAACAATGAGCAGTACTTC.